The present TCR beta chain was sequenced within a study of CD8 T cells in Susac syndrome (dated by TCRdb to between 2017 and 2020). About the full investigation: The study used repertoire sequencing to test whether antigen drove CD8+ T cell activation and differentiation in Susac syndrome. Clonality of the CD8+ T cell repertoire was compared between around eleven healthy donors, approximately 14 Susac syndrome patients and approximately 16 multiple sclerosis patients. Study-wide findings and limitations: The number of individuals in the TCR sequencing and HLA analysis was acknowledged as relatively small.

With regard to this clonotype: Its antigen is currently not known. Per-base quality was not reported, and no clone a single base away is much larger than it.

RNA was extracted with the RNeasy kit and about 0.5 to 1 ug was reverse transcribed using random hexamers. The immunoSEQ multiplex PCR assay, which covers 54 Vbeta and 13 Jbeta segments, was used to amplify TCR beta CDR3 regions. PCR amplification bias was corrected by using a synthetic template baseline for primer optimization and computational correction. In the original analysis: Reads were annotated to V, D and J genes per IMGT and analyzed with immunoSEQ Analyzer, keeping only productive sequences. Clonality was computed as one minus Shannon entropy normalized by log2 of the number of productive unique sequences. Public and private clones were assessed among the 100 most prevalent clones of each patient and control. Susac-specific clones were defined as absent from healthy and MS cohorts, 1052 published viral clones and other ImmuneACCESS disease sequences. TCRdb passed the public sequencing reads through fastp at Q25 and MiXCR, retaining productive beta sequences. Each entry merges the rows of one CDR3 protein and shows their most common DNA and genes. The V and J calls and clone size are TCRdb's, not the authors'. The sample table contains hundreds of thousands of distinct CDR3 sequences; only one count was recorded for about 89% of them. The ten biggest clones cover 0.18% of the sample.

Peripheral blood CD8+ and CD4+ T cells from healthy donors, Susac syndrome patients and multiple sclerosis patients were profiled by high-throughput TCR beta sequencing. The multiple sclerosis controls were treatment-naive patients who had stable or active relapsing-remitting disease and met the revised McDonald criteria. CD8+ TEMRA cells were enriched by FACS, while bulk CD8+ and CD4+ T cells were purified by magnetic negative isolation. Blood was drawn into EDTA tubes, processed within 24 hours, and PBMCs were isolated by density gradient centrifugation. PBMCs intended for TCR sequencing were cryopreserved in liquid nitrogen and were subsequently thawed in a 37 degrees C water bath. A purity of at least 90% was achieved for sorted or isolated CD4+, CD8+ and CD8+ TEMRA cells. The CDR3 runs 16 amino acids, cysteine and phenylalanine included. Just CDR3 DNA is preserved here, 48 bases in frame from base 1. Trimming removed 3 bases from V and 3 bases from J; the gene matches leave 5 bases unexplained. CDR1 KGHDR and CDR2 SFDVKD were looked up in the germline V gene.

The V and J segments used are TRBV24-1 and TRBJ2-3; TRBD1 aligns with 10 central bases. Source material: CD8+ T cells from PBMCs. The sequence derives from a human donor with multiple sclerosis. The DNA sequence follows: TGTGCCACCAGTGATAAGGACAGGGGGTGGACAGATACGCAGTATTTT. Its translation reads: CATSDKDRGWTDTQYF.